Below, 26 T cell receptor beta chains from the same sample are listed, as sequenced in a study of metastatic and nonmetastatic thyroid tumors. Thyroid surgery was preceded by no treatment in any patient. TCRdb re-called the PCR reads with MiXCR. The sample includes approximately 22,000 clones, 16% seen only once; the top ten take more than 9%. Source material: tumor tissue. The receptors here all came from a female donor with papillary thyroid cancer or a benign thyroid nodule (not recorded which). Some clones in this sample may be carry-over from other donors' samples.

This clone was counted many times. This chain connects TRBV4-1 to TRBJ2-7; perhaps D is TRBD1 or TRBD2 (5 bases each). This CDR3 is built from 13 residues. V was cut by 1 base and J by 5 bases, with 9 bases left in between. The germline V gene has CDR1 MGHRA and CDR2 YSYEKL. The DNA of the CDR3 is TGCGCCAGCAGCCAAGTGGTGGGGGACGAGCAGTACTTC. Protein sequence: CASSQVVGDEQYF.

This clone was observed a handful of times. A clone one base away is much larger, so this may be a read error. The CDR3 loop is CRVADPYNEQFF. CDR3 in DNA: TGCAGAGTTGCCGACCCATACAATGAGCAGTTCTTC. V is TRBV29-1 and J is TRBJ2-1; the D is unclear. The germline V gene encodes CDR1 SQVTM and CDR2 ANQGSEA. This CDR3 region has 12 residues.

This clone has ten or more counts. V is TRBV27 and J is TRBJ2-3, with a weak D call TRBD2 (5 bases). The CDR3 consists of 14 residues. The germline CDR1 and CDR2 sequences are MNHEY and SMNVEV (reference sequence). V dropped 2 bases and J dropped 5 bases, with 11 bases sitting between them. CDR3 region: CASSLERGGDTQYF. The CDR3 nucleotides are TGTGCCAGCAGTTTAGAACGGGGTGGAGATACGCAGTATTTT.

This clone has at least ten counts. This chain uses TRBV11-2 with TRBJ2-5, with 8 positions matching TRBD1. CDR1 and CDR2 (germline): SGHAT, FQNNGV. Losses at the gene ends were 4 bases for V and 4 bases for J; bases not matched to a gene: 5. There are 14 residues in the CDR3. The CDR3 sequence: CASSSGQGLETQYF. The DNA for the CDR3 is TGTGCCAGCAGCTCCGGACAGGGTTTAGAGACCCAGTACTTC.

This chain's CDR3 is CASSLAGGENYEQYF. The CDR3 region has the DNA TGTGCCAGCAGCCTCGCCGGGGGGGAGAACTACGAGCAGTACTTC. This chain connects TRBV11-2 to TRBJ2-7; 8 bases align to TRBD2. V dropped 5 bases and J dropped 3; count of bases not matched to a gene: 9. CDR1 is SGHAT, CDR2 FQNNGV, per germline. The CDR3 runs 15 residues.

This clone was counted many times. This chain connects TRBV12-3 or TRBV12-4 to TRBJ2-4; D is unresolved. The CDR3 extends over 13 amino acids. V was cut by 7 bases and J by 0 bases, with 7 bases left in between. The CDR3 region is CASMGGAKNIQYF. CDR3 DNA: TGTGCCAGCATGGGTGGAGCCAAAAACATTCAGTACTTC.

This clone was seen ten or more times. The chain uses TRBV5-1 and TRBJ2-7; no reliable D call. V was pared by 0 bases and J by 3 bases, with 10 bases between. CDR1 SGHRS and CDR2 YFSETQ come from the germline V gene. The CDR3 spans 14 residues. For the CDR3, the DNA is TGCGCCAGCAGCTTGGAGGCCGATCTCTACGAGCAGTACTTC. The encoded protein is CASSLEADLYEQYF.

With regard to this clone: A much larger clone lies one base from this, so it may be a read error. The V gene is TRBV9, the J gene TRBJ2-5; the D gene could be TRBD1 or TRBD2 (5 bases each). Germline lookup yields CDR1 SGDLS and CDR2 YYNGEE. This CDR3 contains 16 residues. DNA of the CDR3: TGTGCCAGCAACCCGGGGCGGTTAAGCGAAGGAGAGACCCATTACTTC. It translates to CASNPGRLSEGETHYF.

The sample holds many counts of this clone. The genes are TRBV6-1 and TRBJ1-2; D unclear. The CDR3 is made up of 14 amino acids. The V end was cut by 5 bases, the J end by 0 bases, with 10 bases between. CDR1 and CDR2 (germline): MNHNS, SASEGT. CDR3 region: CASSRAGTNYGYTF. DNA of the CDR3: TGTGCCAGCAGTCGTGCGGGAACTAACTATGGCTACACCTTC.

About this clone itself: This sequence may be a read error, since a much larger clone differs from it by one base. J is TRBJ2-1 and V is TRBV7-3, with a tentative D call TRBD1 (5 bases). This CDR3 has 15 residues. Germline loops: CDR1 SGHTA, CDR2 FQGTGA. V was pared by 3 bases and J by 6 bases, with 15 bases between. In DNA form, the CDR3 reads TGTGCCAGCAGCTTTGTGGCAGGGATGGGCAATGAGCAGTTCTTC. This gives the protein CASSFVAGMGNEQFF.

V gene TRBV6-1 combines with J gene TRBJ2-3, with TRBD1 as a possible D gene (8 bases). Between the trimmed V and J ends, which lost 6 bases and 7 bases, there was a span of 23 bases. The CDR3 runs to 16 residues. Germline values: CDR1 MNHNS, CDR2 SASEGT. The CDR3 sequence: CASRPSQGGSIYTQYF. The DNA for the CDR3 is TGTGCCAGCAGACCCTCACAGGGGGGGAGCATTTATACGCAGTATTTT.

This clone occurred many times. This sequence joins TRBV6-1 and TRBJ1-5, with TRBD1 as a possible D gene (6 bases). The CDR3 covers 16 residues. Per the germline V gene, CDR1 is MNHNS and CDR2 is SASEGT. V was pared by 3 bases and J by 2 bases, with 14 bases between. CDR3 sequence: CASSDLGAAGNQPQHF. The CDR3 DNA follows: TGTGCCAGCAGTGATTTGGGGGCCGCGGGCAATCAGCCCCAGCATTTT.

This clone was recorded at least ten times. It may be a read error: a sequence one base away is much more abundant. The chain has TRBV6-5 and TRBJ2-5; D may be TRBD1 or TRBD2 (5 bases each). Trimming left V 6 bases short and J 5 bases short, with 10 bases between. This CDR3 region has 12 residues. CDR1 is MNHEY and CDR2 is SVGAGI in the germline V gene. Written as DNA, the CDR3 is TGTGCCAGCAGGGGGCTAGCCGAGACCCAGTACTTC. The encoded protein is CASRGLAETQYF.

At least ten counts were recorded for this clone. CDR3 loop: CASSVASGATGELFF. As DNA, the CDR3 is TGTGCCAGCAGCGTAGCTAGCGGGGCCACCGGGGAGCTGTTTTTT. This sequence joins TRBV9 and TRBJ2-2, with 9 bases lining up with TRBD2. Germline assignment: CDR1 SGDLS and CDR2 YYNGEE. The ends lost 0 bases at V and 4 bases at J; junction bases unmatched: 1. The CDR3 extends over 15 amino acids.

Note on this clone: The junction differs from germline at one of its ends, possibly a read error. J is TRBJ2-5 and V is TRBV3-1; D possibly uses TRBD1 or TRBD2 (6 bases each). This CDR3 has 15 residues. Germline CDR1 and CDR2: LGHDT and YNNKEL (reference sequence). CDR3 sequence reads: CASIGGGLQQETEYF. The CDR3, as DNA: TGTGCCAGCATCGGAGGGGGACTCCAGCAAGAGACCGAGTACTTC.

This clone came up many times. This CDR3 is also generated by other DNA sequences in the sample. The chain combines TRBV19 with TRBJ1-5; D is ambiguous. Per the germline V gene, CDR1 is LNHDA and CDR2 is SQIVND (reference sequence). The V gene lost 6 bases and the J gene lost 4 bases, with 22 bases spanning the gap. The CDR3 runs to 17 residues. The DNA for the CDR3 is TGTGCCAGTAGCATTGGAGTGTCAGGCCGTGGGAATCAGCCCCAGCATTTT. It translates to CASSIGVSGRGNQPQHF.

This sequence joins TRBV5-6 and TRBJ2-5, with 8 bases identical to TRBD2. The CDR3 runs to 16 residues. Germline values: CDR1 SGHDT, CDR2 YYEEEE. With 3 bases clipped from V and 2 bases from J, the junction kept 9 bases outside the gene matches. The CDR3 bases are TGTGCCAGCAGCTGGTGGGCTAGCGGGCCTCAAGAGACCCAGTACTTC. Translated, it gives CASSWWASGPQETQYF.

This clone was seen ten or more times. The chain recombines TRBV20-1 with TRBJ1-1; D gene uncertain. From germline, CDR1 is DFQATT and CDR2 SNEGSKA (reference sequence). V was pared by 6 bases and J by 2 bases, with 10 bases between. This CDR3 has 12 amino acids. CDR3 nucleotide sequence: TGCAGTGCAGACGGCAGAAACACTGAAGCTTTCTTT. Its protein product is CSADGRNTEAFF.

Points on this clone: Because the CDR3 is missing its conserved closing phenylalanine or tryptophan, this is likely a read error. It is unclear where the CDR3 begins or ends on the DNA, so no DNA is shown, and the CDR3 is as TCRdb lists it. This rearrangement joins TRBV2 to TRBJ1-2; TRBD1 is the table's D call, not checked against the DNA. CDR1 and CDR2 (germline): SNHLY, FYNNEI. From its first to its last residue, the CDR3 has 13 amino acids. This CDR3 is CATGEGARDGYTL.

This clone came up many times. J is TRBJ2-5 and V is TRBV19; 10 nucleotides agree with TRBD2. Trimming at V came to 6 bases and at J to 4 bases, leaving 5 bases not matched to a gene. CDR1 is LNHDA, CDR2 SQIVND, per germline (reference sequence). The CDR3 extends over 14 amino acids. In DNA form, the CDR3 reads TGTGCCAGTAGCCCTAGCGGGGGCCCAGAGACCCAGTACTTC. This codes for CASSPSGGPETQYF. The complete variable domain, with remaining parts taken from reference TRBV19 and TRBJ2-5, reads DGGITQSPKYLFRKEGQNVTLSCEQNLNHDAMYWYRQDPGQGLRLIYYSQIVNDFQKGDIAEGYSVSREKKESFPLTVTSAQKNPTAFYLCASSPSGGPETQYFGPGTRLLVL.

V is TRBV4-1 and J is TRBJ2-3; the D is unclear. Per germline, CDR1 MGHRA and CDR2 YSYEKL. The CDR3 covers 13 residues. The V gene lost 5 bases and the J gene lost 4 bases, with 10 bases spanning the gap. CDR3 in amino acids: CASSFQVADTQYF. The CDR3 nucleotides read TGCGCCAGCAGCTTTCAGGTGGCAGATACGCAGTATTTT.

This clone came up many times. V and J are TRBV24-1 and TRBJ1-2; TRBD1 aligns across 12 bases. V dropped 3 bases and J dropped 4; count of bases not matched to a gene: 8. From germline, CDR1 is KGHDR and CDR2 SFDVKD. The CDR3 runs to 17 residues. CDR3 protein: CATSDPGTGGDSYGYTF. The CDR3 DNA is TGTGCCACCAGTGATCCCGGGACAGGGGGCGATAGCTATGGCTACACCTTC.

This clone has a count of ten or more. The chain employs TRBV2 and TRBJ2-3; D gene ambiguous. Germline V lookup: CDR1 SNHLY, CDR2 FYNNEI. CDR3 length: 13 residues. Trimming took 8 bases from V and 4 from J, leaving 13 bases between them. CDR3 protein: CASGADKSDTQYF. CDR3 in DNA: TGTGCCAGCGGAGCCGACAAGTCAGATACGCAGTATTTT. The full variable domain, in which reference TRBV2 and TRBJ2-3 provide the parts outside the CDR3, is EPEVTQTPSHQVTQMGQEVILRCVPISNHLYFYWYRQILGQKVEFLVSFYNNEISEKSEIFDDQFSVERPDGSNFTLKIRSTKLEDSAMYFCASGADKSDTQYFGPGTRLTVL.

The rearrangement uses TRBV20-1 and TRBJ2-1; D gene unclear. This CDR3 is 17 amino acids long. V was trimmed by 5 bases and J by 6 bases, leaving 26 bases between them. Germline loops: CDR1 DFQATT, CDR2 SNEGSKA (reference sequence). CDR3 region: CSAAPIVMVLVCNEQFF. Written as DNA, the CDR3 is TGCAGTGCTGCTCCCATAGTGATGGTATTGGTATGCAATGAGCAGTTCTTC.

At least ten counts were recorded for this clone. V gene TRBV9 combines with J gene TRBJ2-3; the D gene is possibly TRBD1 (6 bases). Trimming removed 0 bases from V and 0 bases from J, with 11 bases in between. This CDR3 spans 16 amino acids. From germline, CDR1 is SGDLS and CDR2 YYNGEE. CDR3 region: CASSVVGHKSTDTQYF. Here the CDR3 DNA reads TGTGCCAGCAGCGTAGTGGGACATAAGAGCACAGATACGCAGTATTTT. Full variable domain (outside the CDR3, taken from reference TRBV9 and TRBJ2-3): DSGVTQTPKHLITATGQRVTLRCSPRSGDLSVYWYQQSLDQGLQFLIQYYNGEERAKGNILERFSAQQFPDLHSELNLSSLELGDSALYFCASSVVGHKSTDTQYFGPGTRLTVL.

About this clone: The junction departs from the called germline gene at one end, perhaps through a read error. The rearrangement uses TRBV30 and TRBJ2-7; D ambiguous. This CDR3 has 11 residues. Germline V gives CDR1 GTSNPN, CDR2 SVGIG (reference sequence). The CDR3 DNA follows: TGTGCCTTGAGCCGGGCCTACGAGCGGTACTTC. Protein sequence: CALSRAYERYF.